The 20 T cell receptor beta chains reported below all come from one sample, sequenced in a study of T cell repertoires in cytomegalovirus infection. One entry per CDR3 protein results from TCRdb running MiXCR on the reads. The profile covers about 260,000 distinct CDR3 sequences, with roughly 13% appearing a single time and 7.5% to 10% taken by the ten largest. Material for sequencing was PBMCs. The source of these receptors is a human donor in good health (CMV status not recorded). Some clones in this sample may be carry-over from other donors' samples.

This clonotype was detected a few times. The chain is built from TRBV4-2 and TRBJ2-3; no reliable D call. From germline, CDR1 is LGHNA and CDR2 YNFKEQ. Deletions cut 0 bases from V and 2 bases from J, with 6 bases between. This CDR3 is 14 amino acids long. CDR3 DNA: TGTGCCAGCAGCCAAGAGGACCTCACAGATACGCAGTATTTT. This translates into CASSQEDLTDTQYF.

The chain has TRBV2 and TRBJ2-7, with D possibly being TRBD2 (6 bases). The V end lost 4 bases, the J end lost 5 bases, and 12 bases lay between the germline ends. Germline values: CDR1 SNHLY, CDR2 FYNNEI. CDR3 length: 13 amino acids. The DNA for the CDR3 is TGTGCCAGCAGTGCGGAGGGTTGGGACGAGCAGTACTTC. It codes for CASSAEGWDEQYF.

The chain joins TRBV19 to TRBJ1-1, with a weak D call TRBD1 (6 bases). CDR1 and CDR2 from the germline V gene are LNHDA and SQIVND (reference sequence). This CDR3 comprises 13 residues. Between the trimmed V and J ends, which lost 7 bases and 1 base, there was a span of 10 bases. CDR3 amino acids: CASMGDTNTEAFF. The CDR3, as DNA: TGTGCCAGTATGGGGGACACGAACACTGAAGCTTTCTTT.

This rearrangement joins TRBV20-1 to TRBJ2-5; D tentatively fits TRBD1 or TRBD2 (5 bases each). Looked up from germline, CDR1 is DFQATT and CDR2 is SNEGSKA (reference sequence). The CDR3 covers 16 residues. V was cut by 5 bases and J by 5 bases, with 24 bases left in between. This CDR3 reads CSARPTVAPWGETQYF. The CDR3 region has the DNA TGCAGTGCTCGCCCAACCGTAGCGCCATGGGGGGAGACCCAGTACTTC.

Comments on this clonotype: The CDR3 does not close with the conserved phenylalanine or tryptophan, likely indicating a read error. The rearrangement links TRBV6-6 to TRBJ2-1; possibly TRBD2 for D (6 bases). The CDR3 has 18 amino acids. The germline CDR1 and CDR2 sequences are MNHNY and SVGAGI (reference sequence). V dropped 0 bases and J dropped 10 bases, with 25 bases sitting between them. The CDR3, as DNA: TGTGCCAGCAGTTACTCGAGAGGCGGGACGGTGATACCTGGGGAGCAGTTCTAC. The encoded protein is CASSYSRGGTVIPGEQFY.

This clonotype turned up a few times. The chain joins TRBV6-8 to TRBJ1-1; no firm D call. Germline V gene data show CDR1 as MNHGY and CDR2 as SAAAGT. The CDR3 spans 15 residues. Trimming took off 0 bases at V and 1 base at J, with 9 bases between the two ends. The CDR3 DNA follows: TGTGCCAGCAGTTACTCTCATCTCCAGAACACTGAAGCTTTCTTT. Its protein is CASSYSHLQNTEAFF.

This clonotype was recorded many times. The chain recombines TRBV7-2 with TRBJ1-1; D gene unclear. This CDR3 is 14 amino acids long. Germline V CDR1 and CDR2: SGHTA, FQGNSA. Trimming took off 0 bases at V and 2 bases at J, with 7 bases between the two ends. CDR3 amino acids: CASSLAGVNTEAFF. The CDR3 region has the DNA TGTGCCAGCAGCTTAGCTGGGGTTAACACTGAAGCTTTCTTT.

This chain links TRBV29-1 with TRBJ2-1; TRBD2 might be the D (5 bases). CDR1 SQVTM and CDR2 ANQGSEA come from the germline V gene. Deletions cut 7 bases from V and 5 bases from J, with 12 bases between. CDR3 length: 12 residues. The CDR3 sequence: CSAREYHNEQFF. DNA for the CDR3: TGCAGCGCCCGGGAATACCACAATGAGCAGTTCTTC.

The V call is TRBV6-4, the J call TRBJ2-2, with D possibly TRBD2 on 7 matching bases. CDR3 length equals 15 residues. Trimming removed 3 bases at V and 4 bases at J, with 12 bases between. CDR1 is MRHNA, CDR2 SNTAGT, per germline. The CDR3 loop reads CASSEVGGATGELFF. CDR3 DNA: TGTGCCAGCAGTGAAGTTGGGGGGGCCACCGGGGAGCTGTTTTTT.

The chain combines TRBV5-1 with TRBJ1-2; maybe TRBD1 (5 bases). V lost 4 bases to trimming and J lost 1 base, with 17 bases between them. The CDR3 runs to 16 residues. CDR1 and CDR2 from the germline V gene are SGHRS and YFSETQ. The CDR3 DNA reads TGCGCCAGCAGCCCCACGTCGGGACGCCGTAACTATGGCTACACCTTC. It specifies CASSPTSGRRNYGYTF.

At least ten counts were recorded for this clonotype. This chain joins TRBV7-9 and TRBJ1-2, with 7 nucleotides matching TRBD1. The CDR3 has 17 residues. Trimming removed 5 bases from V and 2 bases from J; junction bases left unmatched: 14. Germline-derived CDR1 and CDR2 are SEHNR and FQNEAQ (reference sequence). The CDR3 protein is CASSKPGGTEENYGYTF. The CDR3 nucleotides read TGTGCCAGCAGCAAACCCGGGGGGACAGAAGAGAACTATGGCTACACCTTC.

This clonotype turned up a few times. This sequence joins TRBV19 and TRBJ1-5; possible D gene TRBD1, 5 bases. The CDR3 is made up of 20 amino acids. Germline-derived CDR1 and CDR2 are LNHDA and SQIVND (reference sequence). The V end was cut by 5 bases, the J end by 0 bases, with 26 bases between. This CDR3 is CASSLHGATKGFSSNQPQHF. The CDR3 bases are TGTGCCAGTAGTCTCCATGGGGCCACGAAGGGGTTTTCTAGCAATCAGCCCCAGCATTTT.

This clonotype has a count of ten or more. V usage is TRBV20-1 and J usage is TRBJ2-3; TRBD1 or TRBD2 may be the D gene (6 bases each). Trimming took 3 bases from V and 7 from J, leaving 17 bases between them. Germline V lookup: CDR1 DFQATT, CDR2 SNEGSKA (reference sequence). This CDR3 contains 14 residues. CDR3 sequence: CSASGRGPGNTQYF. CDR3 coding DNA: TGCAGTGCTAGTGGTCGGGGGCCAGGGAATACGCAGTATTTT.

This chain connects TRBV28 to TRBJ2-3, with D possibly matching TRBD1 (6 bases). Germline V CDR1 and CDR2: MDHEN, SYDVKM. V was clipped by 6 bases and J by 2 bases, with 18 bases between them. There are 16 residues in the CDR3. The CDR3 is CASRAGTLTPTDTQYF. The CDR3 coding sequence is TGTGCCAGCAGGGCCGGGACACTAACTCCCACAGATACGCAGTATTTT.

The chain recombines TRBV5-4 with TRBJ1-3; a weak D match, TRBD1 (5 bases). The CDR3 runs 18 residues. Germline values: CDR1 SGHNT, CDR2 YYREEE (reference sequence). V lost 4 bases and J 0 bases, leaving 20 bases between the germline ends. CDR3 loop: CASSAGTDRLSSGNTIYF. In nucleotides, the CDR3 is TGTGCCAGCAGCGCTGGGACCGACCGCTTGAGCTCTGGAAACACCATATATTTT.

This clonotype was counted a few times. V and J are TRBV28 and TRBJ1-5; a possible D gene is TRBD1 (6 bases). CDR1 and CDR2 (germline): MDHEN, SYDVKM. The CDR3 covers 15 residues. The V end was cut by 7 bases, the J end by 11 bases, with 24 bases between. As DNA, the CDR3 is TGTGCCAGCACCTTAGGGGGGGCCTTTCTTTGGGCCCAGCATTTT. Its translation: CASTLGGAFLWAQHF.

This clonotype has at least ten counts. This chain uses TRBV7-2 with TRBJ2-1; 7 bases are shared with TRBD2. The germline CDR1 and CDR2 sequences are SGHTA and FQGNSA. The CDR3 has 17 residues. V lost 1 base, J lost 4 bases, and 10 bases stayed unmatched. This chain's CDR3 is CASSLGGAGEGYNEQFF. The CDR3 DNA sequence: TGTGCCAGCAGCTTAGGAGGGGCGGGGGAGGGGTACAATGAGCAGTTCTTC.

This clonotype was observed at least ten times. This chain joins TRBV7-2 and TRBJ2-1; 10 nucleotides line up with TRBD2. The CDR3 extends over 18 amino acids. In germline, CDR1 is SGHTA, CDR2 FQGNSA. Unmatched junction bases numbered 13, after V lost 8 bases and J lost 0 bases. The CDR3 spells CASAIRLAGFNSYNEQFF. DNA of the CDR3: TGTGCCAGCGCTATCCGACTAGCGGGTTTCAACTCCTACAATGAGCAGTTCTTC.

This clonotype was found a few times. The V call is TRBV5-1, the J call TRBJ2-3; 9 positions agree with TRBD1. V trimming: 2 bases; J trimming: 4 bases; junction bases outside the gene matches: 5. The CDR3 loop spans 15 amino acids. Germline V gene lookup returns CDR1 SGHRS and CDR2 YFSETQ. The CDR3 here is CASSFEGQGPDTQYF. The CDR3 nucleotides are TGCGCCAGCAGCTTCGAGGGACAGGGACCAGATACGCAGTATTTT.

The V call is TRBV2, the J call TRBJ1-1, with TRBD1 matching 10 bases. Per the germline V gene, CDR1 is SNHLY and CDR2 is FYNNEI. The CDR3 length is 14 residues. Germline trimming cut 6 bases from V and 7 bases from J; bases unmatched to any gene: 8. The CDR3 region is CASSRDRGKIEAFF. Here the CDR3 DNA reads TGTGCCAGCAGCCGGGACAGGGGAAAGATTGAAGCTTTCTTT.